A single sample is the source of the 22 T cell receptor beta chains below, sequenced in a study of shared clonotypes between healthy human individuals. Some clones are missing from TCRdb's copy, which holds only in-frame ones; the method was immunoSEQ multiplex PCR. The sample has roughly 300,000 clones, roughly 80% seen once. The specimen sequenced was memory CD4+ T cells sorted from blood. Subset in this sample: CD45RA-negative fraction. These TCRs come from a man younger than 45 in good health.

In DNA form, the CDR3 reads TGTGCCAGCAGCTCCAGCCGGACTAGCGGCCAAGAGACCCAGTACTTC. Protein sequence: CASSSSRTSGQETQYF. The chain joins TRBV7-6 to TRBJ2-5, with 10 positions matching TRBD2. The germline CDR1 and CDR2 sequences are SGHVS and FNYEAQ. The length of the CDR3 is 16 residues. V was clipped by 4 bases and J by 1 base; unmatched bases: 6.

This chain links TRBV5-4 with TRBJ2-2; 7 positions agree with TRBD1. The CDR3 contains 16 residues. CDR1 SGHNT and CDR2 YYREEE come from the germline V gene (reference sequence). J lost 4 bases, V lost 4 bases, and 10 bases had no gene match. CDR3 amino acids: CASSGRQGRGTGELFF. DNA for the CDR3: TGTGCCAGCAGCGGAAGACAGGGCCGGGGCACCGGGGAGCTGTTTTTT.

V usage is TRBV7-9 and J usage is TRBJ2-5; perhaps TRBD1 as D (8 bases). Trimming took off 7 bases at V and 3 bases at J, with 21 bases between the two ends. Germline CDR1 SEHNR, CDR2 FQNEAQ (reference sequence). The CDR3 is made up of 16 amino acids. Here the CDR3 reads CASTRTGGGKEETQYF. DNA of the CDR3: TGTGCCAGCACCAGAACAGGGGGGGGGAAGGAAGAGACCCAGTACTTC.

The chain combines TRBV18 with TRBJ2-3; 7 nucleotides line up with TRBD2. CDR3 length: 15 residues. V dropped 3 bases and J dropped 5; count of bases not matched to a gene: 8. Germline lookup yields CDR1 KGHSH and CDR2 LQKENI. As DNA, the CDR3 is TGTGCCAGCTCACCCACGGGTTTAGCGGGAGATACGCAGTATTTT. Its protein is CASSPTGLAGDTQYF.

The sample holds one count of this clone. CDR3 sequence (DNA): TGCGCCAGCAGCCAAGATCTCGGGGCTGGGGCCAACGTCCTGACTTTC. Encoded protein: CASSQDLGAGANVLTF. This chain connects TRBV4-3 to TRBJ2-6, with D perhaps matching TRBD2 (5 bases). Germline V gene lookup returns CDR1 LGHNA and CDR2 YSLEER. The V and J ends lost 0 bases and 2 bases respectively, with 8 bases between them. This CDR3 has 16 amino acids.

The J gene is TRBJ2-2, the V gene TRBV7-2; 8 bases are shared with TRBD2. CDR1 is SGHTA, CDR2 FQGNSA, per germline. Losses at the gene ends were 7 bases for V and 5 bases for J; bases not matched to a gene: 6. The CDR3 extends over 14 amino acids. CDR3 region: CASNPGTRTGELFF. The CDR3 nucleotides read TGTGCCAGCAACCCCGGGACTAGGACCGGGGAGCTGTTTTTT.

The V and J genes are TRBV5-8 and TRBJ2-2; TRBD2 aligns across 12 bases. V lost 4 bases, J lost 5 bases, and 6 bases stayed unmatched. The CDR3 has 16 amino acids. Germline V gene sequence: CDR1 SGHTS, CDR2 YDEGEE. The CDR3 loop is CASSTGLAGWTGELFF. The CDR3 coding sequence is TGTGCCAGCAGCACAGGACTAGCGGGATGGACCGGGGAGCTGTTTTTT.

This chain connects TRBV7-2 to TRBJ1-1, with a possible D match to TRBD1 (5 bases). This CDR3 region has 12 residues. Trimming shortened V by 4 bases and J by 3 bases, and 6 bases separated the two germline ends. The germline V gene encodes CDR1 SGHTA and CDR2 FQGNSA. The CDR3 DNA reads TGTGCCAGCAGCTCGACAGACACTGAAGCTTTCTTT. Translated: CASSSTDTEAFF.

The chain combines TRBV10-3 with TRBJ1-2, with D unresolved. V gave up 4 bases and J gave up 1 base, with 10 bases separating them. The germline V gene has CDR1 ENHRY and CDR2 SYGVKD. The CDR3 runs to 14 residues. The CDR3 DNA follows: TGTGCCATCAGTGTTGGGCAGAATAACTATGGCTACACCTTC. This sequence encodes CAISVGQNNYGYTF.

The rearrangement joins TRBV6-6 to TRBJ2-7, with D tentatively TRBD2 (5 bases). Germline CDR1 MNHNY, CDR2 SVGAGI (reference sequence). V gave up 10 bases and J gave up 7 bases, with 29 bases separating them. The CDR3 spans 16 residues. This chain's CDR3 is CATQTIPGAVAGEQYF. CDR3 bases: TGTGCCACTCAGACGATCCCCGGCGCGGTTGCGGGTGAGCAGTACTTC.

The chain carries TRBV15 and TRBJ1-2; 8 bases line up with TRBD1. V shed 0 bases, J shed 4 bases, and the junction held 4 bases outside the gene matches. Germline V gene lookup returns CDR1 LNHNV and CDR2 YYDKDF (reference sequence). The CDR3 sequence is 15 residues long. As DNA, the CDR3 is TGTGCCACCAGCAGAGAATCGACAGGGGTCTATGGCTACACCTTC. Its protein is CATSRESTGVYGYTF.

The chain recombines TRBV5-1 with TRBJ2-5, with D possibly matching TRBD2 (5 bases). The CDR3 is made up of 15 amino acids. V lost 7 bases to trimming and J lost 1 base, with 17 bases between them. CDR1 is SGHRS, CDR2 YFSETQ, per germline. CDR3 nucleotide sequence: TGCGCCAGCTCGGGAAAGGGTAATTCCCAAGAGACCCAGTACTTC. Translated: CASSGKGNSQETQYF.

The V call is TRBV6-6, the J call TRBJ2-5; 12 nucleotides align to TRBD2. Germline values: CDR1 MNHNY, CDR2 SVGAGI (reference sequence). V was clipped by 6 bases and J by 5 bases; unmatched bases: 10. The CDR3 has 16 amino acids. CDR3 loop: CASRLPGLAGRETQYF. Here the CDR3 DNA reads TGTGCCAGCAGATTACCTGGACTAGCGGGACGGGAGACCCAGTACTTC.

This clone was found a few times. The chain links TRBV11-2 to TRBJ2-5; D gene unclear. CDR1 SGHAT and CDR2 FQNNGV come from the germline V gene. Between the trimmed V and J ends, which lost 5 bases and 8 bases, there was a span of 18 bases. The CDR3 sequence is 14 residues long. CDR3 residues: CASSLTSLAITQYF. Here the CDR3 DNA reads TGTGCCAGCAGCCTAACCTCATTAGCAATAACCCAGTACTTC.

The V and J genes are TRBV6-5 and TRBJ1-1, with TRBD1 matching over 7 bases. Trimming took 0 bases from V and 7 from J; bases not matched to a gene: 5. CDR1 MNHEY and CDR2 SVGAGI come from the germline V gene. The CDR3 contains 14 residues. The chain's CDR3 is CASSYSSGGVEAFF. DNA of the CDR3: TGTGCCAGCAGTTACTCGTCAGGGGGGGTTGAAGCTTTCTTT.

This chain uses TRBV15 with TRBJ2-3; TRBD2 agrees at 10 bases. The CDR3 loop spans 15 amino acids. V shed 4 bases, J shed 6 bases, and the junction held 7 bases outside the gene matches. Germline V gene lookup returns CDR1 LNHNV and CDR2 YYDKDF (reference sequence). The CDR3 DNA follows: TGTGCCACCAGCATCCAAGCGGGAGGGCCGGATACGCAGTATTTT. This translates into CATSIQAGGPDTQYF.

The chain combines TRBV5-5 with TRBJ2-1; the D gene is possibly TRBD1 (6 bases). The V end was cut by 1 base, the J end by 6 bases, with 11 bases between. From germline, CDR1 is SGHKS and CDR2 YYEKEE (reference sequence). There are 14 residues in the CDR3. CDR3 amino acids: CASSLTGFGNEQFF. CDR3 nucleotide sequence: TGTGCCAGCAGCTTGACAGGGTTCGGCAATGAGCAGTTCTTC.

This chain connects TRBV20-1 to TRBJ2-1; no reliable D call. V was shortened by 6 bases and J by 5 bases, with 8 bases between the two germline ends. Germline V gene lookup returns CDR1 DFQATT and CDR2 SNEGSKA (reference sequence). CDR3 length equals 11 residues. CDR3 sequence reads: CSATFDNEQFF. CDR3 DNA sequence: TGCAGTGCCACCTTTGACAATGAGCAGTTCTTC.

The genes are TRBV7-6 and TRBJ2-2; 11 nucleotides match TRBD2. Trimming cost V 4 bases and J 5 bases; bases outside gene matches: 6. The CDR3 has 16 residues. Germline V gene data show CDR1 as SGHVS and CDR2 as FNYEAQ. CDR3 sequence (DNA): TGTGCCAGCAGCTGGGGACTAGCGGAGGGGACCGGGGAGCTGTTTTTT. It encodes CASSWGLAEGTGELFF.

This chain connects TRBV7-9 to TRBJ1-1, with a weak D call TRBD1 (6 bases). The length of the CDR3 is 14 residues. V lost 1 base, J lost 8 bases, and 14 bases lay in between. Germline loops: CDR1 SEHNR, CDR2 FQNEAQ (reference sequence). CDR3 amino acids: CASSLETGPGEAFF. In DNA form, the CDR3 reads TGTGCCAGCAGCTTAGAAACAGGGCCAGGAGAAGCTTTCTTT.

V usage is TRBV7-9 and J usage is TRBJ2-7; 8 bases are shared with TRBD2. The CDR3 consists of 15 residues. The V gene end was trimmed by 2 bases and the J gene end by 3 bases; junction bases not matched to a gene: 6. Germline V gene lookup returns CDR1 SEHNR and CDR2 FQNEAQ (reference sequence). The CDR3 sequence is CASSLFEAGVYEQYF. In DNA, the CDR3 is TGTGCCAGCAGCTTATTCGAAGCGGGAGTCTACGAGCAGTACTTC.

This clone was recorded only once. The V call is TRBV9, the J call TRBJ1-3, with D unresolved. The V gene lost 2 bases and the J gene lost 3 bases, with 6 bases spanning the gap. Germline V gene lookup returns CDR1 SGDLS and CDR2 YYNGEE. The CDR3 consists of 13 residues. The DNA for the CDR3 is TGTGCCAGCAGCGTCCAAGGTGGAAACACCATATATTTT. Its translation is CASSVQGGNTIYF.